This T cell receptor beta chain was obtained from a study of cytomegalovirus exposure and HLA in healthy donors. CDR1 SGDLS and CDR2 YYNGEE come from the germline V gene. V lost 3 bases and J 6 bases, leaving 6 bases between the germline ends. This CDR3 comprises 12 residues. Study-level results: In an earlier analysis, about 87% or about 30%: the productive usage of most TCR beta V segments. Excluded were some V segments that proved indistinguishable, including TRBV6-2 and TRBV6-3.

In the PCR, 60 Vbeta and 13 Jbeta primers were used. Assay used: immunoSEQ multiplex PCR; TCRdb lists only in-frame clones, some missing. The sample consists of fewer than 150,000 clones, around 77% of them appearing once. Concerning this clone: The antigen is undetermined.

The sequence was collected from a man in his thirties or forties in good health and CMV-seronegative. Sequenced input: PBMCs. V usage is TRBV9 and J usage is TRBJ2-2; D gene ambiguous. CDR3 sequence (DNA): TGTGCCAGCAGCGACCGGGCCGGGGAGCTGTTTTTT. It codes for CASSDRAGELFF.